The 14 T cell receptor beta chains below all came from one sample that was sequenced in a study of T cell responses to AZD1222 COVID-19 vaccine. Generated by immunoSEQ multiplex PCR, the TCRdb table keeps only in-frame clones and is missing some. The sample consists of about 150,000 clones, about 88% of them appearing once. The sample in question was peripheral blood, obtained on day 0 of AZD1222 vaccination. The origin of the receptors is an adult in good health.

V and J are TRBV4-3 and TRBJ1-3; weak D call: TRBD1 (5 bases). From germline, CDR1 is LGHNA and CDR2 YSLEER. The V end lost 5 bases, the J end lost 0 bases, and 11 bases lay between the germline ends. CDR3 length: 15 residues. CDR3: CASSWGRTSGNTIYF. The CDR3 DNA reads as TGCGCCAGCAGCTGGGGCAGGACCTCTGGAAACACCATATATTTT.

This chain joins TRBV7-2 and TRBJ2-3; possible D gene TRBD1, 5 bases. This CDR3 region has 16 residues. Trimming stripped 5 bases from V and 0 bases from J, with 15 bases between. The germline gives CDR1 SGHTA, CDR2 FQGNSA. The CDR3 nucleotides are TGTGCCAGCAGCGGCAACAGGTACCTTAGCACAGATACGCAGTATTTT. It translates to CASSGNRYLSTDTQYF.

V and J are TRBV7-2 and TRBJ1-4, with 8 bases matching TRBD1. The CDR3 has 15 residues. The J segment lost 4 bases and the V segment lost 1 base, leaving 2 bases of the junction unmatched. Looked up from germline, CDR1 is SGHTA and CDR2 is FQGNSA. In nucleotides, the CDR3 is TGTGCCAGCAGCTTAGGGACAGGGTTTAATGAAAAACTGTTTTTT. Protein sequence: CASSLGTGFNEKLFF.

This clone was detected a few times. For the CDR3, the DNA is TGTGCCAGCAGCGTAGCTTGGGACCGGGCTGAAGCTTTCTTT. It codes for CASSVAWDRAEAFF. The chain employs TRBV9 and TRBJ1-1; D perhaps matches TRBD1 (5 bases). Trimming shortened V by 0 bases and J by 6 bases, and 12 bases separated the two germline ends. CDR3 length equals 14 residues. Germline lookup yields CDR1 SGDLS and CDR2 YYNGEE.

The chain links TRBV7-2 to TRBJ2-1; D is tentatively TRBD1 or TRBD2 (5 bases each). Trimming shortened V by 0 bases and J by 4 bases, and 13 bases separated the two germline ends. Germline V CDR1 and CDR2: SGHTA, FQGNSA. The CDR3 runs to 16 residues. CDR3 nucleotides: TGTGCCAGCAGCTTAGCTGGCTGGGACCTTTACAATGAGCAGTTCTTC. It translates to CASSLAGWDLYNEQFF.

J is TRBJ1-3 and V is TRBV11-2; possible D gene TRBD1, 5 bases. The V and J ends lost 2 bases and 4 bases respectively, with 12 bases between them. From germline, CDR1 is SGHAT and CDR2 FQNNGV. The CDR3 loop spans 15 amino acids. The CDR3 bases are TGTGCCAGCAGCTTAAGGGGTTGGTCCGGAAACACCATATATTTT. Protein product: CASSLRGWSGNTIYF.

CDR3: CASSLNPGEQYF. Here the CDR3 DNA reads TGTGCCAGCAGCCTCAATCCGGGCGAGCAGTACTTC. This sequence joins TRBV5-6 and TRBJ2-7; D unresolved. This CDR3 comprises 12 residues. The germline CDR1 and CDR2 sequences are SGHDT and YYEEEE. Trimming cost V 4 bases and J 6 bases, with 11 bases left between them.

The V and J genes are TRBV14 and TRBJ2-2; TRBD1 is a possible D gene (6 bases). This CDR3 is 16 amino acids long. Germline values: CDR1 SGHDN, CDR2 FVKESK. V was cut by 3 bases and J by 3 bases, with 14 bases left in between. The CDR3 DNA sequence: TGTGCCAGCAGCCACTCAGGACAGTCATACACCGGGGAGCTGTTTTTT. This codes for CASSHSGQSYTGELFF.

This clone was observed once. V gene TRBV5-1 combines with J gene TRBJ1-4, with a possible D match to TRBD1 (5 bases). CDR3 length: 15 residues. With 4 bases removed from V and 7 bases from J, the gap between germline ends came to 17 bases. The germline V gene has CDR1 SGHRS and CDR2 YFSETQ. CDR3 sequence reads: CASSRAPGLGEKLFF. The CDR3 DNA follows: TGCGCCAGCAGCCGTGCCCCGGGACTAGGTGAAAAACTGTTTTTT. Using reference TRBV5-1 and TRBJ1-4 for the parts outside the CDR3, the full variable domain is KAGVTQTPRYLIKTRGQQVTLSCSPISGHRSVSWYQQTPGQGLQFLFEYFSETQRNKGNFPGRFSGRQFSNSRSEMNVSTLELGDSALYLCASSRAPGLGEKLFFGSGTQLSVL.

The V call is TRBV5-4, the J call TRBJ1-2; TRBD1 is a possible D gene (5 bases). V was pared by 0 bases and J by 6 bases, with 12 bases between. The CDR3 totals 14 residues. From germline, CDR1 is SGHNT and CDR2 YYREEE (reference sequence). CDR3 residues: CASSLEMGRDGYTF. The CDR3 DNA reads TGTGCCAGCAGCTTGGAAATGGGGCGGGATGGCTACACCTTC.

The table lists this clone with a few counts. Other DNA sequences in this sample translate to the same CDR3. The rearrangement joins TRBV5-1 to TRBJ2-7; D is perhaps TRBD1 (6 bases). The CDR3 spans 14 residues. The V and J ends lost 0 bases and 3 bases respectively, with 10 bases between them. Germline V CDR1 and CDR2: SGHRS, YFSETQ. The CDR3 sequence: CASSLDREGYEQYF. The CDR3, as DNA: TGCGCCAGCAGCTTGGACAGGGAAGGCTACGAGCAGTACTTC.

V is TRBV18 and J is TRBJ1-3; TRBD1 might be the D (5 bases). The CDR3 is 16 residues long. Germline CDR1 and CDR2: KGHSH and LQKENI. V lost 8 bases, J lost 3 bases, and 20 bases lay in between. This CDR3 is CASRLSAGQDGNTIYF. For the CDR3, the DNA is TGTGCCAGCAGACTTTCTGCAGGGCAGGATGGAAACACCATATATTTT.

The chain combines TRBV5-4 with TRBJ1-2; the match to TRBD1 covers 7 bases. The CDR3 spans 14 residues. Germline CDR1 reads SGHNT; CDR2 reads YYREEE (reference sequence). J was trimmed by 4 bases and V by 3 bases; bases with no gene match: 6. The CDR3 coding sequence is TGTGCCAGCAGCTCACCGACAGGGAGCTATGGCTACACCTTC. Translated, it gives CASSSPTGSYGYTF. Full variable domain (missing parts from reference TRBV5-4 and TRBJ1-2): ETGVTQSPTHLIKTRGQQVTLRCSSQSGHNTVSWYQQALGQGPQFIFQYYREEENGRGNFPPRFSGLQFPNYSSELNVNALELDDSALYLCASSSPTGSYGYTFGSGTRLTVV.

The J gene is TRBJ1-2, the V gene TRBV3-1 (or the pseudogene TRBV3-2), with D unresolved. Germline assignment: CDR1 LGHDT and CDR2 YNNKEL (reference sequence). The CDR3 totals 12 residues. Trimming cost V 5 bases and J 6 bases, with 10 bases left between them. The CDR3 coding sequence is TGTGCCAGCAGCGACCCCGGGGATGGCTACACCTTC. It is translated as CASSDPGDGYTF.